The 19 T cell receptor beta chains below all came from one sample that was sequenced in a study of blood T cell repertoires in COVID-19. The data were produced by immunoSEQ multiplex PCR, yet TCRdb's version contains in-frame clones alone and is incomplete. The top ten hold roughly 8.3% of the sample, which has hundreds of thousands of clones, 85% to 90% seen once. The sample was peripheral blood. Receptor source: a woman in her 50s with COVID-19, enrolled during active disease.

This chain links TRBV5-1 with TRBJ1-1; 8 positions agree with TRBD1. Per the germline V gene, CDR1 is SGHRS and CDR2 is YFSETQ. The length of the CDR3 is 17 residues. Trimming at V came to 3 bases and at J to 4 bases, leaving 14 bases not matched to a gene. CDR3 coding DNA: TGCGCCAGCAGCTCGACAGGGGATTTCGTAGTAAGCACTGAAGCTTTCTTT. This encodes CASSSTGDFVVSTEAFF.

The chain joins TRBV3-1 (or the pseudogene TRBV3-2) to TRBJ2-7, with 13 bases identical to TRBD2. Per germline, CDR1 LGHDT and CDR2 YNNKEL (reference sequence). CDR3 size: 18 residues. V lost 5 bases and J lost 0; bases outside the gene matches: 10. The CDR3 DNA follows: TGTGCCAGCAGCATGGGACTAGCGGGGTACTCGAGCTCCTACGAGCAGTACTTC. Encoded protein: CASSMGLAGYSSSYEQYF.

CDR3 DNA: TGTGCCAGCAGTGAACTGACGACTGTAAATGAAAAACTGTTTTTT. Protein: CASSELTTVNEKLFF. The chain links TRBV6-1 to TRBJ1-4; D is undetermined. Trimming took 2 bases from V and 5 from J, leaving 12 bases between them. This CDR3 is 15 amino acids long. CDR1 is MNHNS, CDR2 SASEGT, per germline.

The chain couples TRBV9 to TRBJ1-1; 9 positions match TRBD1. This CDR3 is 14 amino acids long. Unmatched junction bases numbered 4, after V lost 3 bases and J lost 4 bases. Germline V CDR1 and CDR2: SGDLS, YYNGEE. For the CDR3, the DNA is TGTGCCAGCAGCGCCCAGACAGGGGGCACTGAAGCTTTCTTT. It is translated as CASSAQTGGTEAFF. The entire variable domain, with the rest obtained from reference TRBV9 and TRBJ1-1, is as follows: DSGVTQTPKHLITATGQRVTLRCSPRSGDLSVYWYQQSLDQGLQFLIQYYNGEERAKGNILERFSAQQFPDLHSELNLSSLELGDSALYFCASSAQTGGTEAFFGQGTRLTVV.

The sample holds one count of this clone. This chain joins TRBV9 and TRBJ2-2; 10 nucleotides line up with TRBD1. The V gene's germline CDR1 is SGDLS and CDR2 YYNGEE. After removal of 6 bases from V and 1 base from J, the junction contained 9 bases not matched to a gene. The CDR3 covers 17 residues. CDR3 DNA: TGTGCCAGCACCCTACGCGGGACAGGGGTGAACACCGGGGAGCTGTTTTTT. This encodes CASTLRGTGVNTGELFF.

The chain combines TRBV10-2 with TRBJ2-7; weak D call: TRBD1 (6 bases). Germline CDR1 WSHSY, CDR2 SAAADI. V lost 10 bases and J lost 0, with 7 bases in between. There are 11 residues in the CDR3. CDR3: CAIGGSYEQYF. CDR3 nucleotides: TGCGCCATAGGGGGCTCCTACGAGCAGTACTTC.

The chain couples TRBV19 to TRBJ1-3; 12 bases align to TRBD1. The germline V gene has CDR1 LNHDA and CDR2 SQIVND (reference sequence). V lost 10 bases to trimming and J lost 2 bases; unmatched junction nucleotides: 15. This CDR3 region has 18 residues. The CDR3: CATQPGQGARGTGNTIYF. The CDR3 bases are TGTGCCACCCAACCGGGACAGGGGGCGCGAGGGACTGGAAACACCATATATTTT.

This chain links TRBV18 with TRBJ1-2; D may be TRBD1 (6 bases). This CDR3 contains 16 residues. The germline V gene has CDR1 KGHSH and CDR2 LQKENI. V was trimmed by 2 bases and J by 2 bases, leaving 15 bases between them. CDR3 amino acids: CASSPSMGGRNYGYTF. CDR3 sequence (DNA): TGTGCCAGCTCACCAAGTATGGGGGGGCGCAACTATGGCTACACCTTC.

V and J are TRBV7-6 and TRBJ2-2; 9 positions agree with TRBD1. CDR1 is SGHVS, CDR2 FNYEAQ, per germline. V shed 4 bases, J shed 4 bases, and the junction held 7 bases outside the gene matches. This CDR3 has 16 residues. DNA of the CDR3: TGTGCCAGCAGCTCCAACAGGGGGCGTGGCACCGGGGAGCTGTTTTTT. Amino acid sequence: CASSSNRGRGTGELFF.

The chain employs TRBV5-1 and TRBJ1-5; perhaps TRBD1 as D (5 bases). V dropped 4 bases and J dropped 7 bases, with 21 bases sitting between them. The CDR3 sequence is 16 residues long. Germline V gene data show CDR1 as SGHRS and CDR2 as YFSETQ. DNA for the CDR3: TGCGCCAGCAGCATAGGAGGGGTGTCGAGCGGGCAGCCCCAGCATTTT. It translates to CASSIGGVSSGQPQHF.

The chain links TRBV19 to TRBJ1-4; weak D call: TRBD1 (5 bases). Germline V CDR1 and CDR2: LNHDA, SQIVND (reference sequence). The CDR3 contains 14 residues. V lost 3 bases and J 5 bases, leaving 10 bases between the germline ends. In DNA form, the CDR3 reads TGTGCCAGTAGTATGCGGCAGGGCAATGAAAAACTGTTTTTT. Its translation: CASSMRQGNEKLFF.

The rearrangement joins TRBV4-1 to TRBJ2-3; possibly TRBD2 for D (5 bases). This CDR3 comprises 18 residues. CDR1 and CDR2 from the germline V gene are MGHRA and YSYEKL. V was clipped by 0 bases and J by 3 bases, with 19 bases between them. In DNA, the CDR3 is TGCGCCAGCAGCCAAGATAGGACGGGGTTGAGCAGTACAGATACGCAGTATTTT. Translated, it gives CASSQDRTGLSSTDTQYF.

This chain uses TRBV5-6 with TRBJ2-7, with D tentatively TRBD2 (5 bases). CDR1 is SGHDT, CDR2 YYEEEE, per germline. The CDR3 has 14 amino acids. Trimming pared 2 bases from V and 3 bases from J, leaving 12 bases between. Written as DNA, the CDR3 is TGTGCCAGCAGCTTCGGTCCCAGCGGCTACGAGCAGTACTTC. As protein: CASSFGPSGYEQYF.

The chain uses TRBV29-1 and TRBJ2-2; 7 bases line up with TRBD2. The CDR3 runs to 15 residues. V dropped 2 bases and J dropped 6; count of bases not matched to a gene: 9. The germline V gene encodes CDR1 SQVTM and CDR2 ANQGSEA. The CDR3 bases are TGCAGCGTTGAACTGGGAGCGGGAAGTCCCGGGGAGCTGTTTTTT. It yields the protein CSVELGAGSPGELFF.

The CDR3 DNA follows: TGTGCCAGCAGCCCCTCAGGGGACGGTTACTCCTACGAGCAGTACTTC. The encoded protein is CASSPSGDGYSYEQYF. The rearrangement joins TRBV7-6 to TRBJ2-7; D possibly corresponds to TRBD1 (6 bases). With 5 bases removed from V and 0 bases from J, the gap between germline ends came to 17 bases. The CDR3 covers 16 residues. CDR1 and CDR2 (germline): SGHVS, FNYEAQ. The full variable domain, in which reference TRBV7-6 and TRBJ2-7 provide the parts outside the CDR3, is GAGVSQSPRYKVTKRGQDVALRCDPISGHVSLYWYRQALGQGPEFLTYFNYEAQQDKSGLPNDRFSAERPEGSISTLTIQRTEQRDSAMYRCASSPSGDGYSYEQYFGPGTRLTVT.

V gene TRBV6-6 combines with J gene TRBJ1-4; D not certain. CDR3 length: 13 amino acids. Trimming stripped 2 bases from V and 4 bases from J, with 5 bases between. The germline V gene has CDR1 MNHNY and CDR2 SVGAGI (reference sequence). The CDR3 here is CASSYRHNEKLFF. CDR3 nucleotide sequence: TGTGCCAGCAGTTACAGACATAATGAAAAACTGTTTTTT.

This chain links TRBV23-1 with TRBJ2-7; D gene uncertain. TRBV23-1 falls under the ORF class, with uncertain function. The CDR3 is made up of 10 amino acids. Between the trimmed V and J ends, which lost 7 bases and 9 bases, there was a span of 10 bases. CDR3 bases: TGCGCCAGCACTAACGTCGGGCAGTACTTC. This codes for CASTNVGQYF.

The chain links TRBV2 to TRBJ1-4; 7 bases line up with TRBD1. The CDR3 is made up of 14 amino acids. With V trimmed by 6 bases and J by 4 bases, 5 bases remained unmatched. Germline V CDR1 and CDR2: SNHLY, FYNNEI. DNA for the CDR3: TGTGCCAGCAGGGACAGGATCCTTAATGAAAAACTGTTTTTT. Translating gives CASRDRILNEKLFF. The full variable domain, completed using reference TRBV2 and TRBJ1-4, is EPEVTQTPSHQVTQMGQEVILRCVPISNHLYFYWYRQILGQKVEFLVSFYNNEISEKSEIFDDQFSVERPDGSNFTLKIRSTKLEDSAMYFCASRDRILNEKLFFGSGTQLSVL.

This CDR3 reads CAWALQRAPYEQYF. The CDR3 bases are TGTGCCTGGGCGTTGCAGAGGGCCCCCTACGAGCAGTACTTC. The rearrangement uses TRBV30 and TRBJ2-7; a possible D gene is TRBD2 (5 bases). Trimming took 5 bases from V and 2 from J, leaving 16 bases between them. Germline CDR1 reads GTSNPN; CDR2 reads SVGIG (reference sequence). This CDR3 has 14 residues.